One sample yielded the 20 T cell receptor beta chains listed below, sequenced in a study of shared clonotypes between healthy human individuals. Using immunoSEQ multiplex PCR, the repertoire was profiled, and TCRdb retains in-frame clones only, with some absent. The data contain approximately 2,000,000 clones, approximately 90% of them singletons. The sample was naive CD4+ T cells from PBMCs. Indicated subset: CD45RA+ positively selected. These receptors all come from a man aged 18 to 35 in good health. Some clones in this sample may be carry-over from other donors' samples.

The CDR3 nucleotides read TGTGCCAGTAGGGAAAGCGGGAGGGCCAACACCGGGGAGCTGTTTTTT. Translating it yields CASRESGRANTGELFF. The gene calls are TRBV19 and TRBJ2-2; 10 bases are a match to TRBD2. The J segment lost 2 bases and the V segment lost 6 bases, leaving 6 bases of the junction unmatched. This CDR3 spans 16 amino acids. The germline gives CDR1 LNHDA, CDR2 SQIVND (reference sequence).

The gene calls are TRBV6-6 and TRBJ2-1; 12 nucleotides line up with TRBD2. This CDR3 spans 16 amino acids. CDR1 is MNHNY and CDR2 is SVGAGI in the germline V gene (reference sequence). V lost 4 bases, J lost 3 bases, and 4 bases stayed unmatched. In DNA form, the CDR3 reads TGTGCCAGCAGTTCAACTAGCGGGAGGCACTACAATGAGCAGTTCTTC. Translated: CASSSTSGRHYNEQFF.

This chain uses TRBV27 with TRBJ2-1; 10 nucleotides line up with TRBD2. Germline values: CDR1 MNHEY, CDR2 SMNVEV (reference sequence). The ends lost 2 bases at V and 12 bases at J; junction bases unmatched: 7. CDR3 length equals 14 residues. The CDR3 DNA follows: TGTGCCAGCAGTTTAAGGGCTAGCGGGAGAACGCAGTTCTTC. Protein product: CASSLRASGRTQFF.

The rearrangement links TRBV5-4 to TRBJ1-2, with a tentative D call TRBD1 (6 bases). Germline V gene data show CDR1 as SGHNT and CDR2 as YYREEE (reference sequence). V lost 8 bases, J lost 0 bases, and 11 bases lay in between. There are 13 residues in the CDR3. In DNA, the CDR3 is TGTGCCAGTGGACAGCCTACTAACTATGGCTACACCTTC. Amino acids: CASGQPTNYGYTF.

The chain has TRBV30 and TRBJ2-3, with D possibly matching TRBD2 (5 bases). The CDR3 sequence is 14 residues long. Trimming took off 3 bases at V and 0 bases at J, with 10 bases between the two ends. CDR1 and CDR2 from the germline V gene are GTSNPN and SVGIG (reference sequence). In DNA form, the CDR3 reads TGTGCCTGGAGCTCATGGACTAGCACAGATACGCAGTATTTT. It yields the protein CAWSSWTSTDTQYF. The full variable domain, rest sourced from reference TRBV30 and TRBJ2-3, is SQTIHQWPATLVQPVGSPLSLECTVEGTSNPNLYWYRQAAGRGLQLLFYSVGIGQISSEVPQNLSASRPQDRQFILSSKKLLLSDSGFYLCAWSSWTSTDTQYFGPGTRLTVL.

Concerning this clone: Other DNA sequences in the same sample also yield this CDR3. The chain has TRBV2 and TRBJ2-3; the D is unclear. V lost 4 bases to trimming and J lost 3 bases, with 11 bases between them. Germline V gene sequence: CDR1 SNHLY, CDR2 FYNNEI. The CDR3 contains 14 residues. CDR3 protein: CASSVVTSTDTQYF. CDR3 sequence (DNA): TGTGCCAGCAGTGTGGTGACTTCGACAGATACGCAGTATTTT. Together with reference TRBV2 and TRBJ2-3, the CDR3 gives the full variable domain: EPEVTQTPSHQVTQMGQEVILRCVPISNHLYFYWYRQILGQKVEFLVSFYNNEISEKSEIFDDQFSVERPDGSNFTLKIRSTKLEDSAMYFCASSVVTSTDTQYFGPGTRLTVL.

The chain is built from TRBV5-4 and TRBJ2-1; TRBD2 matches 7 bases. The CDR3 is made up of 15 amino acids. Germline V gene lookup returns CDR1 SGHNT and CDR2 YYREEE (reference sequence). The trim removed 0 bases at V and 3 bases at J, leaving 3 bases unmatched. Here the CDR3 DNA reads TGTGCCAGCAGCTTGGAGGCTAGCGGCTACAATGAGCAGTTCTTC. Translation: CASSLEASGYNEQFF.

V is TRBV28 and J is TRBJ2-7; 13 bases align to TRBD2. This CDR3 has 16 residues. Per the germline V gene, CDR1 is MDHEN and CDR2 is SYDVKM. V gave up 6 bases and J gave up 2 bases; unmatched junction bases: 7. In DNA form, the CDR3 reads TGTGCCAGCAGCCATGCCGGGACTAGCGGGACCTACGAGCAGTACTTC. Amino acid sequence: CASSHAGTSGTYEQYF.

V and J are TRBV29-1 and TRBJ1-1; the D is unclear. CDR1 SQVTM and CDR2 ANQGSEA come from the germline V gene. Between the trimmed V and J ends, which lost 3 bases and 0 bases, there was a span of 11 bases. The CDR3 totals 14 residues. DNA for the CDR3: TGCAGCGTTGATTGGCGTATCATGAACACTGAAGCTTTCTTT. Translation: CSVDWRIMNTEAFF.

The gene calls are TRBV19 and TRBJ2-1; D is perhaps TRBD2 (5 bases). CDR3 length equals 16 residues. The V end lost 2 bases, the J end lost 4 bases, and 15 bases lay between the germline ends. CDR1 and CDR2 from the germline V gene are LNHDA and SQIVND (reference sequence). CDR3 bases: TGTGCCAGTAGTATACTCGGGAACCCCCTTTACAATGAGCAGTTCTTC. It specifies CASSILGNPLYNEQFF. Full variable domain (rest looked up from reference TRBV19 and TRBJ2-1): DGGITQSPKYLFRKEGQNVTLSCEQNLNHDAMYWYRQDPGQGLRLIYYSQIVNDFQKGDIAEGYSVSREKKESFPLTVTSAQKNPTAFYLCASSILGNPLYNEQFFGPGTRLTVL.

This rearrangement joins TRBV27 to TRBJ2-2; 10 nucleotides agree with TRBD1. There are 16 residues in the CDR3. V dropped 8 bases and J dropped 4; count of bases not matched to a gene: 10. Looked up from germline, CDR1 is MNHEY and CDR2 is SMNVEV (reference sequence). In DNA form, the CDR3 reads TGTGCCAGCCGAAAGCCGGGACAGGGGCGCACCGGGGAGCTGTTTTTT. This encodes CASRKPGQGRTGELFF.

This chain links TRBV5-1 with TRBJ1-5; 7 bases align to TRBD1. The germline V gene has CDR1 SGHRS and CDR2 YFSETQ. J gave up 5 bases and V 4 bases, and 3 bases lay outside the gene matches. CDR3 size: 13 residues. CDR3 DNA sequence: TGCGCCAGCAGCACTACAGGGGATCAGCCCCAGCATTTT. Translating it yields CASSTTGDQPQHF.

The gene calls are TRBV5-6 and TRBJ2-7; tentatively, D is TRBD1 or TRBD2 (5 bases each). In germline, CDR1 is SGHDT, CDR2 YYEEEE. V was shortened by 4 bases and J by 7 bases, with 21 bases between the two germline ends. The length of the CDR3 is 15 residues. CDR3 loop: CASSHRPGPRREQYF. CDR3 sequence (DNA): TGTGCCAGCAGCCACAGACCGGGACCGCGGAGGGAGCAGTACTTC.

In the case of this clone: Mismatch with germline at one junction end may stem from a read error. In DNA form, the CDR3 reads TGTGCCAGCAGCTTGAGTCGGCAAGGGACCCAGTACTTC. Residues: CASSLSRQGTQYF. The chain uses TRBV5-4 and TRBJ2-5; no clear D. The CDR3 spans 13 residues. Germline assignment: CDR1 SGHNT and CDR2 YYREEE (reference sequence).

CDR3 residues: CASSARDGGTEAFF. The CDR3 nucleotides are TGTGCCAGCAGCGCCCGGGACGGGGGCACTGAAGCTTTCTTT. The gene calls are TRBV7-9 and TRBJ1-1, with D tentatively TRBD1 (5 bases). V was clipped by 5 bases and J by 4 bases, with 14 bases between them. Germline CDR1 and CDR2: SEHNR and FQNEAQ (reference sequence). This CDR3 comprises 14 residues.

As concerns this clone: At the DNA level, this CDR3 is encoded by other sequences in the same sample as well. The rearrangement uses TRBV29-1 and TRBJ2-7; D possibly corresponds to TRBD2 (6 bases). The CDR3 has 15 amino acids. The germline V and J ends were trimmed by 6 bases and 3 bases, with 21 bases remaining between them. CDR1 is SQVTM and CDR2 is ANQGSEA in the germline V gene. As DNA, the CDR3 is TGCAGCGTGGTCCCGCTGGGAGGTTCTCACTACGAGCAGTACTTC. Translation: CSVVPLGGSHYEQYF.

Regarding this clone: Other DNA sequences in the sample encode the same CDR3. CDR3 nucleotides: TGCGCCAGCAGCCTACAGAACTATGGCTACACCTTC. This codes for CASSLQNYGYTF. The rearrangement links TRBV5-1 to TRBJ1-2; D not resolved. V lost 4 bases, J lost 2 bases, and 6 bases lay in between. CDR1 is SGHRS, CDR2 YFSETQ, per germline. CDR3 length: 12 residues. The entire variable domain, with the rest obtained from reference TRBV5-1 and TRBJ1-2, is as follows: KAGVTQTPRYLIKTRGQQVTLSCSPISGHRSVSWYQQTPGQGLQFLFEYFSETQRNKGNFPGRFSGRQFSNSRSEMNVSTLELGDSALYLCASSLQNYGYTFGSGTRLTVV.

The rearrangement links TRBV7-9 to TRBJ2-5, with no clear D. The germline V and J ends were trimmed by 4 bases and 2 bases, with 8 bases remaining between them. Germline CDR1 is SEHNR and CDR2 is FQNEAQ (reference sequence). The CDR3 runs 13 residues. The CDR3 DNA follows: TGTGCCAGCAGCTGGTCCAGTCAAGAGACCCAGTACTTC. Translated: CASSWSSQETQYF.

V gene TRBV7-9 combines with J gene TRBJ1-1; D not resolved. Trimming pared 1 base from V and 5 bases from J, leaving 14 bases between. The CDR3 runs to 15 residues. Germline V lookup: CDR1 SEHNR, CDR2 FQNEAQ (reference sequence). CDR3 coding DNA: TGTGCCAGCAGCTTAGAAGGGCTCCTAGGGACTGAAGCTTTCTTT. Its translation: CASSLEGLLGTEAFF.

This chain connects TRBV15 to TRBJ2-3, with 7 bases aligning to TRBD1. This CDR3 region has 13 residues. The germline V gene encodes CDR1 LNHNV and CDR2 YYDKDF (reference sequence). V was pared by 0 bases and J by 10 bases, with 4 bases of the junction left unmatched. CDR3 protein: CATSRDRQGAQYF. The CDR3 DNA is TGTGCCACCAGCAGAGATCGCCAGGGGGCGCAGTATTTT.